The entry below gives a single T cell receptor beta chain sequence along with its context. Its antigen is currently unknown. This was the immunoSEQ v3.0 assay at survey level. The data were produced by immunoSEQ multiplex PCR, yet TCRdb's version contains in-frame clones alone and is incomplete. This repertoire shows over 15,000 clones, around 74% found once; its top ten account for approximately 15%. The data are from a study of long-term antiretroviral therapy in people with HIV. Each sample contained roughly 0.95-10 million cryopreserved PBMC, thawed before DNA extraction. V was cut by 2 bases and J by 4 bases, with 11 bases left in between. The CDR3 has 14 residues. Germline lookup yields CDR1 MNHEY and CDR2 SVGAGI. The study, taken as a whole, reports: An increase in diversity followed ART, yet levels stayed below transplant donor controls. Pre-ART expanded TRB clones stayed dominant throughout, though often decreasing after ART.

Sample: unsorted PBMCs, taken about 2.4 years before starting antiretroviral therapy. The chain links TRBV6-5 to TRBJ1-2; possibly TRBD1 for D (5 bases). The origin of this receptor is a woman aged 50 to 60 with HIV. CDR3 coding DNA: TGTGCCAGCAGTTACGGGCGGGGGACCTATGGCTACACCTTC. Its protein is CASSYGRGTYGYTF.